This paragraph reports one T cell receptor (beta chain). Via MiXCR, TCRdb re-called the PCR reads, giving one row per CDR3 protein. The sample shows over 70,000 distinct CDR3 sequences, nearly 25% of them seen only once. This sample was taken from a study of molecular identifiers for immune sequencing clone quantification. This CDR3 comprises 14 residues. The V gene end was trimmed by 7 bases and the J gene end by 4 bases; junction bases not matched to a gene: 7. Germline assignment: CDR1 LNHDA and CDR2 SQIVND (reference sequence). The V and J genes are TRBV19 and TRBJ2-7; TRBD1 matches 10 bases. Sequencing was carried out using naive CD8+ T cells from blood, with Jurkat cell RNA spiked in. The subset denotes: FACS-sorted CD8+CD4-CCR7+CD45RA+ naive T cells. The TCR was taken from a human donor in good health. Some libraries in this study had Jurkat cell RNA spiked in. CDR3 DNA sequence: TGTGCCAGTACCGTGACAGGGGGCTCTTACGAGCAGTACTTC. This sequence encodes CASTVTGGSYEQYF.